This is a list of T cell receptor beta chains from one sample in a study of response to subunit inactivated influenza vaccine. MiXCR was run by TCRdb on the RT-PCR reads, yielding one entry per CDR3 protein. The data show some 850,000 distinct CDR3 sequences, 18% seen once. The specimen comprised PBMCs from blood, sampled about 5 days after vaccination. Source of these receptors: a man aged 45-65 years who received an inactivated influenza vaccine. Both conserved end residues are part of each CDR3. D genes are given only for firm matches. Clone sizes are given selectively: once, few, many, or a class where the clone is expanded.

>TRBJ2-2|TRBV7-8|NA|NA
CASSLIRQGWTGELFF
TGTGCCAGCAGCTTAATCCGTCAGGGTTGGACCGGGGAGCTGTTTTTT
>TRBJ1-6|TRBV20-1|few|TRBD1
CSARGAGGGRSPLHF
TGCAGTGCTAGAGGGGCAGGGGGAGGTCGTTCACCCCTCCACTTT
>TRBJ2-7|TRBV7-2|NA|TRBD2
CASSPQVGLAGPLEQYF
TGTGCCAGCAGCCCACAGGTCGGACTAGCTGGACCTCTCGAGCAGTACTTC
>TRBJ2-3|TRBV4-3|NA|TRBD2
CASSHLMTSGGESDTQYF
TGCGCCAGCAGCCATCTAATGACTAGCGGCGGGGAATCAGATACGCAGTATTTT
>TRBJ2-2|TRBV29-1|NA|NA
CSVPRAGELFF
TGCAGCGTTCCCAGGGCCGGGGAGCTGTTTTTT
>TRBJ2-3|TRBV20-1|NA|NA
CSPGRADTDTQYF
TGCAGTCCAGGACGAGCGGACACAGATACGCAGTATTTT
>TRBJ2-3|TRBV5-1|few|TRBD2
CASSTGLAGPDTQYF
TGCGCCAGCAGCACAGGACTAGCGGGGCCAGATACGCAGTATTTT
>TRBJ2-3|TRBV30|NA|TRBD2
CAWSVWRGLSDTQYF
TGTGCCTGGAGTGTATGGCGGGGGTTGTCAGATACGCAGTATTTT
>TRBJ1-2|TRBV20-1|few|TRBD1
CSARGDRAVDYGYTF
TGCAGTGCTAGAGGGGACAGGGCCGTCGACTATGGCTACACCTTC
>TRBJ2-7|TRBV5-5|NA|NA
CASSPRGSPTYEQYF
TGTGCCAGCAGCCCTAGGGGGTCCCCCACCTACGAGCAGTACTTC
>TRBJ2-7|TRBV28|NA|TRBD1
CASSWGTGYGYEQYF
TGTGCCAGCAGTTGGGGGACAGGGTACGGTTACGAGCAGTACTTC
>TRBJ2-7|TRBV12-3/TRBV12-4|many|NA
CASSFFRGYEQYF
TGTGCCAGCAGTTTCTTCAGGGGCTACGAGCAGTACTTC
>TRBJ2-1|TRBV7-8|many|NA
CASSTQDLLSSYNEQFF
TGTGCCAGCAGCACCCAAGACTTACTGAGCTCCTACAATGAGCAGTTCTTC
>TRBJ1-1|TRBV4-2|many|NA
CASSQESAGAVAFF
TGTGCCAGCAGCCAAGAGTCCGCAGGGGCAGTAGCTTTCTTT
>TRBJ2-1|TRBV20-1|few|TRBD2
CSARARGLAGYNEQFF
TGCAGTGCTAGAGCGAGGGGACTAGCGGGTTACAATGAGCAGTTCTTC
>TRBJ2-2|TRBV10-3|NA|TRBD2
CAITPGLGLAGGRTGELFF
TGTGCCATCACACCCGGCCTCGGACTAGCGGGGGGACGCACCGGGGAGCTGTTTTTT
>TRBJ2-1|TRBV9|NA|TRBD2
CASSLELGTRTF
TGTGCCAGCAGCCTCGAACTCGGGACTAGAACCTTC
>TRBJ2-6|TRBV6-2/TRBV6-3|few|NA
CASSQSRRFSGANVLTF
TGTGCCAGCAGCCAATCTAGACGGTTCTCTGGGGCCAACGTCCTGACTTTC
>TRBJ1-6|TRBV6-6|NA|NA
CASSYSGNSPLHF
TGTGCCAGCAGTTACTCTGGGAATTCACCCCTCCACTTT
>TRBJ1-2|TRBV7-2|many|NA
CASSLEGQAYGYTF
TGTGCCAGCAGCTTAGAGGGGCAGGCCTATGGCTACACCTTC
>TRBJ2-5|TRBV20-1|NA|TRBD2
CSARVLAGGLQETQYF
TGCAGTGCTAGGGTCCTAGCGGGAGGCCTCCAAGAGACCCAGTACTTC
>TRBJ2-3|TRBV29-1|many|NA
CSVRVSGDTQYF
TGCAGCGTCCGCGTGAGCGGGGATACGCAGTATTTT
>TRBJ2-3|TRBV12-3/TRBV12-4|many|TRBD1
CASSLSQGRPDTQYF
TGTGCCAGCAGTTTATCACAGGGGAGACCAGATACGCAGTATTTT
>TRBJ2-7|TRBV4-3|once|NA
CASSQGTLSDEQYF
TGCGCCAGCAGCCAGGGGACGCTGTCGGACGAGCAGTACTTC
>TRBJ2-2|TRBV20-1|few|NA
CSARRGHSTNTGELFF
TGCAGTGCTAGAAGGGGACACTCAACGAACACCGGGGAGCTGTTTTTT
>TRBJ1-2|TRBV19|few|TRBD1
CASSIDRDSTSYGYTF
TGTGCCAGTAGTATAGATCGGGACAGTACGAGCTATGGCTACACCTTC
>TRBJ2-1|TRBV7-8|NA|TRBD2
CASSRLLAGGNNEQFF
TGTGCCAGCAGCCGTCTTCTAGCGGGGGGGAACAATGAGCAGTTCTTC
>TRBJ2-1|TRBV7-9|NA|NA
CASRAGAYNEQFF
TGTGCCAGTAGGGCAGGGGCCTACAATGAGCAGTTCTTC
>TRBJ2-7|TRBV12-3/TRBV12-4|NA|NA
CASSQGGWYEQYF
TGTGCCAGCAGCCAGGGGGGGTGGTACGAGCAGTACTTC
>TRBJ2-1|TRBV2|NA|NA
CASTFGMSSYNEQFF
TGTGCCAGCACCTTCGGGATGAGCTCCTACAATGAGCAGTTCTTC
>TRBJ2-3|TRBV7-2|few|NA
CASRDADGEQYF
TGTGCCAGCAGAGACGCCGACGGGGAGCAGTATTTT
>TRBJ2-1|TRBV7-9|NA|TRBD2
CASRPTGGVRFNEQFF
TGTGCCAGCAGACCCACGGGGGGAGTCAGGTTCAATGAGCAGTTCTTC
>TRBJ1-2|TRBV7-9|NA|NA
CASSFSSNTDGYTF
TGTGCCAGCAGCTTTTCCTCTAACACAGATGGCTACACCTTC
>TRBJ2-4|TRBV12-3/TRBV12-4|few|NA
CASSPLGRAKNIQYF
TGTGCCAGCAGTCCTTTGGGCCGAGCCAAAAACATTCAGTACTTC
>TRBJ2-1|TRBV5-1|few|TRBD1
CASSSTGQFNEQFF
TGCGCCAGCAGCTCTACGGGACAGTTCAATGAGCAGTTCTTC
>TRBJ2-1|TRBV5-1|few|NA
CASSLDAYYNEQFF
TGCGCCAGCAGCTTGGATGCCTATTACAATGAGCAGTTCTTC
>TRBJ2-7|TRBV4-1|NA|NA
CASSRGDGSSYEQYF
TGCGCCAGCAGCCGAGGGGACGGGAGCTCCTACGAGCAGTACTTC
>TRBJ2-1|TRBV9|few|TRBD2
CASSPGLAETNEQFF
TGTGCCAGCAGCCCCGGACTAGCGGAGACCAATGAGCAGTTCTTC
>TRBJ2-1|TRBV9|once|TRBD2
CASSVGTSNHEQFF
TGTGCCAGCAGCGTCGGGACTAGCAACCATGAGCAGTTCTTC
>TRBJ2-1|TRBV5-1|NA|TRBD2
CASSAAGGEQFF
TGCGCCAGCAGCGCGGCGGGGGGTGAGCAGTTCTTC
>TRBJ2-5|TRBV7-2|many|NA
CASSLKETQYF
TGTGCCAGCAGCTTAAAAGAGACCCAGTACTTC
>TRBJ2-3|TRBV7-2|NA|NA
CASSFVGVTQYF
TGTGCCAGCAGCTTTGTCGGGGTTACGCAGTATTTT
>TRBJ2-5|TRBV10-3|few|TRBD1
CAISRTGGNQETQYF
TGTGCCATCAGTCGGACAGGGGGGAACCAAGAGACCCAGTACTTC
>TRBJ2-3|TRBV7-2|NA|NA
CASSRFFGTSTDTQYF
TGTGCCAGCAGCCGTTTTTTTGGGACTAGCACAGATACGCAGTATTTT
>TRBJ2-3|TRBV12-3/TRBV12-4|many|TRBD1
CASSGTGEGSTDTQYF
TGTGCCAGCAGTGGGACAGGGGAAGGCTCTACAGATACGCAGTATTTT
>TRBJ2-2|TRBV2|few|TRBD1
CASSEALGTGVFF
TGTGCCAGCAGTGAAGCGCTCGGGACAGGGGTGTTTTTT
>TRBJ2-5|TRBV5-1|NA|NA
CASSWRRGETQYF
TGCGCCAGCAGTTGGAGGAGGGGAGAGACCCAGTACTTC
>TRBJ1-2|TRBV29-1|few|NA
CSVAGIAPGYTF
TGCAGCGTTGCAGGAATTGCGCCTGGCTACACCTTC
>TRBJ1-2|TRBV2|many|NA
CASSDPLDSLNDYGYTF
TGTGCCAGCAGTGACCCCCTCGACAGTCTAAACGACTATGGCTACACCTTC